Listed here are 17 T cell receptor beta chains from one sample, sequenced in a study of T cell responses to AZD1222 COVID-19 vaccine. This table comes from immunoSEQ multiplex PCR, and its TCRdb copy is limited to in-frame clones, with some not included. This table holds some 69,000 clones, over 80% found once. Source: peripheral blood, taken 28 days after the second AZD1222 dose. These receptors were taken from an adult who received the AZD1222 COVID-19 vaccine.

V and J are TRBV18 and TRBJ2-2; D is unresolved. CDR1 and CDR2 (germline): KGHSH, LQKENI. CDR3 size: 12 residues. The germline V and J ends were trimmed by 3 bases and 9 bases, with 8 bases remaining between them. The CDR3 here is CASSPQNRELFF. DNA of the CDR3: TGTGCCAGCTCACCTCAAAATCGGGAGCTGTTTTTT.

This chain's CDR3 is CASSPSVRGYEQYF. In nucleotides, the CDR3 is TGTGCCAGCAGCCCCTCGGTGCGGGGCTACGAGCAGTACTTC. V is TRBV4-2 and J is TRBJ2-7, with D perhaps matching TRBD2 (6 bases). Germline V lookup: CDR1 LGHNA, CDR2 YNFKEQ. With 4 bases removed from V and 3 bases from J, the gap between germline ends came to 13 bases. The CDR3 is 14 residues long.

The genes are TRBV21-1 and TRBJ1-6. TRBV21-1 is annotated as a pseudogene. This CDR3 comprises 13 residues. CDR3 bases: TGTGCCAGCAGCAAAGCCCCGAATTCACCCCTCCACTTT. Its translation is CASSKAPNSPLHF.

The V and J genes are TRBV1 and TRBJ2-3; TRBD2, as called in the table, went unchecked against the DNA. TRBV1 is tagged as a pseudogene. The CDR3 loop spans 18 amino acids. CDR3 sequence (DNA): TGCACCAGCAGCCAAGGGGAGAATAGCGGGGGGAGGTTAGATACGCAGTATTTT. As protein: CTSSQGENSGGRLDTQYF.

V is TRBV6-4 and J is TRBJ1-1; no firm D call. The CDR3 is made up of 13 amino acids. V was pared by 3 bases and J by 1 base, with 6 bases between. Germline V gives CDR1 MRHNA, CDR2 SNTAGT. The CDR3 nucleotides read TGTGCCAGCAGTGAACGGCGGAACACTGAAGCTTTCTTT. It specifies CASSERRNTEAFF.

The chain has TRBV29-1 and TRBJ1-3; no reliable D call. Between the trimmed V and J ends, which lost 1 base and 7 bases, there was a span of 8 bases. The CDR3 runs 12 residues. Germline CDR1 SQVTM, CDR2 ANQGSEA. The CDR3 reads CSVEVPSNTIYF. In nucleotides, the CDR3 is TGCAGCGTTGAAGTACCTTCTAACACCATATATTTT.

This clone was seen a handful of times. V gene TRBV29-1 combines with J gene TRBJ1-2, with TRBD1 identical over 8 bases. Germline loops: CDR1 SQVTM, CDR2 ANQGSEA. The CDR3 is 14 amino acids. CDR3 loop: CIVLGQGGGHGYTF. For the CDR3, the DNA is TGCATCGTACTAGGACAGGGCGGTGGCCATGGCTACACCTTC.

The chain employs TRBV19 and TRBJ1-1; TRBD1 might be the D (6 bases). The length of the CDR3 is 13 residues. The germline gives CDR1 LNHDA, CDR2 SQIVND (reference sequence). Trimming removed 3 bases at V and 7 bases at J, with 12 bases between. The CDR3 here is CASSMEQGFEAFF. CDR3 sequence (DNA): TGTGCCAGTAGTATGGAACAGGGTTTTGAAGCTTTCTTT.

CDR3 amino acids: CACGLAGVQYF. The CDR3 DNA sequence: TGTGCCTGCGGACTAGCCGGGGTGCAGTACTTC. The chain uses TRBV30 and TRBJ2-7; TRBD2 aligns across 8 bases. The CDR3 is 11 amino acids. CDR1 and CDR2 from the germline V gene are GTSNPN and SVGIG (reference sequence). The J segment lost 9 bases and the V segment lost 6 bases, leaving 7 bases of the junction unmatched.

The chain employs TRBV3-1 (or the pseudogene TRBV3-2) and TRBJ2-7; 7 positions match TRBD2. This CDR3 has 11 residues. Looked up from germline, CDR1 is LGHDT and CDR2 is YNNKEL (reference sequence). With 4 bases clipped from V and 7 bases from J, the junction kept 1 base outside the gene matches. The CDR3 sequence is CASSPGGEQYF. The CDR3 DNA reads TGTGCCAGCAGCCCGGGGGGTGAGCAGTACTTC.

The CDR3 here is CATSSNRGFNYGYTF. The CDR3 DNA reads TGTGCCACCAGCAGTAACAGGGGGTTTAACTATGGCTACACCTTC. The V and J genes are TRBV15 and TRBJ1-2; 8 bases line up with TRBD1. The V segment lost 3 bases and the J segment 1 base; nucleotides outside the gene matches: 4. Germline values: CDR1 LNHNV, CDR2 YYDKDF (reference sequence). The CDR3 is made up of 15 amino acids.

The chain links TRBV7-9 to TRBJ2-7; the D call may be TRBD1 or TRBD2 (5 bases each). Trimming removed 1 base from V and 3 bases from J, with 10 bases in between. Germline CDR1 SEHNR, CDR2 FQNEAQ (reference sequence). The CDR3 consists of 14 residues. The CDR3 spells CASSLGQGDYEQYF. CDR3 nucleotides: TGTGCCAGCAGCTTAGGGCAGGGAGACTACGAGCAGTACTTC.

J is TRBJ1-1 and V is TRBV6-4, with a tentative D call TRBD1 (6 bases). Trimming cost V 6 bases and J 3 bases, with 17 bases left between them. CDR1 MRHNA and CDR2 SNTAGT come from the germline V gene. CDR3 length equals 15 residues. CDR3: CASSHLGGGYTEAFF. For the CDR3, the DNA is TGTGCCAGCAGCCACCTGGGGGGGGGCTACACTGAAGCTTTCTTT.

V is TRBV6-5 and J is TRBJ1-2; D gene ambiguous. V was shortened by 5 bases and J by 2 bases, with 9 bases between the two germline ends. CDR3 length equals 13 residues. Per germline, CDR1 MNHEY and CDR2 SVGAGI. CDR3 DNA sequence: TGTGCCAGCAGTATTGGTCACAACTATGGCTACACCTTC. Translated: CASSIGHNYGYTF.

The V gene is TRBV7-2, the J gene TRBJ1-1; 9 bases agree with TRBD1. Per the germline V gene, CDR1 is SGHTA and CDR2 is FQGNSA. The length of the CDR3 is 15 residues. After removal of 5 bases from V and 4 bases from J, the junction contained 8 bases not matched to a gene. CDR3 nucleotide sequence: TGTGCCAGCAGCGGGGGACAGGGAAGTGTCACTGAAGCTTTCTTT. Residues: CASSGGQGSVTEAFF.

The chain employs TRBV6-6 and TRBJ2-7, with TRBD2 identical over 14 bases. The CDR3 runs to 17 residues. Germline V gives CDR1 MNHNY, CDR2 SVGAGI (reference sequence). Trimming removed 5 bases from V and 7 bases from J; junction bases left unmatched: 13. CDR3 in amino acids: CASSPGLAGARPLEQYF. CDR3 DNA: TGTGCCAGCAGTCCGGGACTAGCGGGGGCCCGCCCCTTGGAGCAGTACTTC.

The rearrangement uses TRBV5-4 and TRBJ2-7; D tentatively fits TRBD1 or TRBD2 (5 bases each). Trimming stripped 3 bases from V and 2 bases from J, with 12 bases between. The germline V gene has CDR1 SGHNT and CDR2 YYREEE (reference sequence). The CDR3 consists of 14 residues. CDR3 residues: CASSWDVTAYEQYF. CDR3 sequence (DNA): TGTGCCAGCAGCTGGGACGTTACCGCCTACGAGCAGTACTTC.